The clone carrying this T cell receptor (beta chain) was seen only a few times. What it binds is unknown. TCRdb redid the calling of the 5' RACE reads with MiXCR, one entry per CDR3 protein. This table has 150,000 to 200,000 distinct CDR3 sequences, approximately 20% appearing once. This specimen belongs to a study of CD8 T cells in ankylosing spondylitis. Study-level results: Disease-linked clones were reportedly significantly enriched in matched ankylosing spondylitis synovial fluid. CD8+ cells made up the disease-linked clones, which were relatively rare in peripheral blood.

The J segment lost 2 bases and the V segment lost 4 bases, leaving 5 bases of the junction unmatched. Germline CDR1 reads SGHRS; CDR2 reads YFSETQ. The CDR3 loop spans 14 amino acids. The sequence was collected from a male donor with ankylosing spondylitis or in good health (not recorded which). Sequencing input: blood, either unsorted or a sorted T cell fraction (not recorded which). This chain uses TRBV5-1 with TRBJ2-7, with 8 bases matching TRBD1. CDR3 sequence (DNA): TGCGCCAGCAGCCCCCGGGACAGGACCTACGAGCAGTACTTC. Amino acids: CASSPRDRTYEQYF. The full variable domain, completed using reference TRBV5-1 and TRBJ2-7, is KAGVTQTPRYLIKTRGQQVTLSCSPISGHRSVSWYQQTPGQGLQFLFEYFSETQRNKGNFPGRFSGRQFSNSRSEMNVSTLELGDSALYLCASSPRDRTYEQYFGPGTRLTVT.